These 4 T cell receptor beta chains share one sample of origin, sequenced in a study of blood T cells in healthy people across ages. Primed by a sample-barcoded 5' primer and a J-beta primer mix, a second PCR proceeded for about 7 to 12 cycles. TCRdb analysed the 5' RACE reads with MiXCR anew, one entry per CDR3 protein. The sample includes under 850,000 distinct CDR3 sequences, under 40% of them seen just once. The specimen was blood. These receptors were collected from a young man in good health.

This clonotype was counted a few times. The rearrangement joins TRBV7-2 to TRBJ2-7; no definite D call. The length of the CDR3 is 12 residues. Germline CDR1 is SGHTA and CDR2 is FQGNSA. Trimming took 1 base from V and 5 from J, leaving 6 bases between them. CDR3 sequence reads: CASSLDWDEQYF. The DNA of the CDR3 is TGTGCCAGCAGCTTAGACTGGGACGAGCAGTACTTC.

CDR3 nucleotides: TGCAGTGCTACCTCCGGGGGCGACTATGGCTACACCTTC. This sequence encodes CSATSGGDYGYTF. The chain couples TRBV20-1 to TRBJ1-2; perhaps TRBD1 as D (6 bases). CDR3 size: 13 residues. The V and J ends lost 4 bases and 3 bases respectively, with 12 bases between them. Germline values: CDR1 DFQATT, CDR2 SNEGSKA (reference sequence).

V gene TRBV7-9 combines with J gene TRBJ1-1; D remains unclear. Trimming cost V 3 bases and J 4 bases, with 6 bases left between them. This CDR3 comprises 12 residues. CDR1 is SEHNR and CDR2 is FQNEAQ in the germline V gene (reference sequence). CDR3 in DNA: TGTGCCAGCAGCTTTTTCATCACTGAAGCTTTCTTT. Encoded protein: CASSFFITEAFF.

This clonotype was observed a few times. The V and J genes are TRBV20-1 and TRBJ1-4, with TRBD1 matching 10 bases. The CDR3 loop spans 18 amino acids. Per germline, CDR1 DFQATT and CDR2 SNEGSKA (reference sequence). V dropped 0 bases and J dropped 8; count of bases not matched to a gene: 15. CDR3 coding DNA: TGCAGTGCTAGAGATTTACCGGGACAGGGGATGGAGGAAGAAAAACTGTTTTTT. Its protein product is CSARDLPGQGMEEEKLFF.